A selection of T cell receptor beta chains follows, all from one sample in a study of shared clonotypes between healthy human individuals. Repertoires were generated with immunoSEQ multiplex PCR, while TCRdb's copy carries only in-frame clones and drops some. This sample has around 1 million clones, with 76% found just once. Sequencing was carried out using memory CD4+ T cells sorted from blood. Receptors were obtained from a man aged 18 to 29 in good health. Both conserved end residues are part of each CDR3. Fields, in order: clone size, V gene, CDR3 protein. Clone sizes are given selectively: once, few, many, or a class where the clone is expanded.

once | TRBV29-1 | CSVGRGSGTYEQYF
NA | TRBV5-1 | CASSRTGGTQETQYF
NA | TRBV6-9 | CASSRGLAGDPPDTQYF
few | TRBV2 | CASSDNRVGEQYF
NA | TRBV29-1 | CSVDGYLPGDGYTF
NA | TRBV19 | CASNPGQGTSFLYGYTF
once | TRBV4-3 | CASSQDLQGAFEKLFF
NA | TRBV2 | CASLTGSNEKLFF
NA | TRBV5-1 | CASSPGPEYDYEQYF
NA | TRBV27 | CASTRGAGYGYTF
NA | TRBV28 | CASGTGGAFYEQYF
few | TRBV2 | CASSEQRLTHNSPLHF
NA | TRBV5-4 | CASSGAFYNEQFF
few | TRBV7-2 | CASSGRAESRTQYF
once | TRBV5-1 | CASSWTGVAEAFF
NA | TRBV5-1 | CASSFTGGSDTQYF
once | TRBV11-2 | CASSLGVAAANTGELFF
NA | TRBV20-1 | CSASPDTQYF
NA | TRBV18 | CASSEGQAGNTIYF
NA | TRBV7-2 | CASSLAQLYNEQFF
NA | TRBV30 | CARGGGDRTEAFF
NA | TRBV4-3 | CASSQDHRLSHGYTF
NA | TRBV6-5 | CASSPLAGEGDTQYF
NA | TRBV28 | CASSLSGGVNYGYTF
NA | TRBV5-1 | CASSLAEGNTEAFF
NA | TRBV5-1 | CASSSATYQVGTQYF
NA | TRBV5-4 | CASSPDLNTGELFF
NA | TRBV5-1 | CASRPGTSVETQYF
once | TRBV21-1 | CASSKKNRGNQPQHF
NA | TRBV7-6 | CASSNLQGPTNEKLFF
NA | TRBV5-1 | CASSFRGDGTDTQYF
once | TRBV6-1 | CASRDRRVEETQYF
NA | TRBV6-5 | CASSQLAAYNEQFF
NA | TRBV30 | CAWSPRASGLQETQYF
NA | TRBV18 | CASSPNDLAGVNEQFF
NA | TRBV15 | CATSRDSGGMNIQYF
NA | TRBV27 | CARKETQYF
NA | TRBV30 | CAWSPLSGHNEQFF
once | TRBV5-1 | CASSPSPRQGATEAFF
NA | TRBV19 | CASRDTTDTQYF
few | TRBV18 | CASSPGQNTEAFF
NA | TRBV7-2 | CASSLRWSSPGYTF
many | TRBV21-1 | CASSTYSRRGPYEQYF